The 4 T cell receptor beta chains reported below all come from one sample, sequenced in a study of T cell repertoires in cytomegalovirus infection. What these receptors recognize is not known. TCRdb recomputed calls from the reads with MiXCR, one row per CDR3 protein. The sample contains 75,000 to 100,000 distinct CDR3 sequences, 40% to 50% of which appear only once. The sequenced sample was CD8+ T cells from cultured PBMCs, obtained from culture after CMV antigen stimulation. Receptor source: a human donor in good health (CMV status not recorded). Some clones in this sample may be carry-over from other donors' samples.

The chain employs TRBV7-2 and TRBJ2-7; D is perhaps TRBD1 or TRBD2 (5 bases each). The germline V gene encodes CDR1 SGHTA and CDR2 FQGNSA. The CDR3 sequence is 16 residues long. The V end lost 4 bases, the J end lost 0 bases, and 16 bases lay between the germline ends. CDR3 coding DNA: TGTGCCAGCAGCTCGGGGAAGGACACGGCCTCCTACGAGCAGTACTTC. Protein product: CASSSGKDTASYEQYF.

The gene calls are TRBV12-3 or TRBV12-4 and TRBJ2-1; TRBD1 matches at 12 bases. Trimming took 5 bases from V and 10 from J; bases not matched to a gene: 6. CDR3 length equals 14 residues. The CDR3 nucleotides read TGTGCCAGCAGTGGGACAGGGGGCGGAAAGGAGCAGTTCTTC. Protein product: CASSGTGGGKEQFF.

J is TRBJ1-2 and V is TRBV7-9, with D maybe TRBD1 (6 bases). Germline V gene sequence: CDR1 SEHNR, CDR2 FQNEAQ (reference sequence). The germline V and J ends were trimmed by 2 bases and 4 bases, with 14 bases remaining between them. The CDR3 totals 15 residues. The CDR3 bases are TGTGCCAGCAGCTTAACGGGGGCCGATTCCTATGGCTACACCTTC. It translates to CASSLTGADSYGYTF.

V gene TRBV14 combines with J gene TRBJ2-3; TRBD2 is a possible D gene (6 bases). Trimming shortened V by 4 bases and J by 3 bases, and 17 bases separated the two germline ends. The CDR3 is 16 amino acids. Germline CDR1 SGHDN, CDR2 FVKESK. The CDR3 here is CASSPRDQRITDTQYF. CDR3 nucleotides: TGTGCCAGCAGCCCGCGGGACCAGCGGATTACAGATACGCAGTATTTT.